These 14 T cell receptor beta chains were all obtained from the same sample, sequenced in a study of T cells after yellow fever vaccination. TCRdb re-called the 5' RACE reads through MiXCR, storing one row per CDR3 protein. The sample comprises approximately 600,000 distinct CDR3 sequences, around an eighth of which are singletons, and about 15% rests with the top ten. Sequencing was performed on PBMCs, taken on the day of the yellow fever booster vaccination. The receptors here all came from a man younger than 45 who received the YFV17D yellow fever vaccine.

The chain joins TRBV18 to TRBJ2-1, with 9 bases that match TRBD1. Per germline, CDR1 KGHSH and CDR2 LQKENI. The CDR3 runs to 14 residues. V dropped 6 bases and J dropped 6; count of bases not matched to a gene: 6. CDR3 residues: CASSRDRDVNEQFF. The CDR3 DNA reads TGTGCCAGCTCCCGGGACAGGGACGTCAATGAGCAGTTCTTC.

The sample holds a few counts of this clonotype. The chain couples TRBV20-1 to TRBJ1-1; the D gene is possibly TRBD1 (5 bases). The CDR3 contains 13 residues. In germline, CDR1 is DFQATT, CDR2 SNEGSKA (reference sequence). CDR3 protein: CSPGYGGETEAFF. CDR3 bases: TGCAGCCCAGGTTACGGGGGAGAGACTGAAGCTTTCTTT.

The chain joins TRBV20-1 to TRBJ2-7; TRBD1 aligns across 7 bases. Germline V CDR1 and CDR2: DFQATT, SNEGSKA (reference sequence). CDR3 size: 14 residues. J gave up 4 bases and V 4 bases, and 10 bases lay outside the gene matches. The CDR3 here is CSAKERGRGYEQYF. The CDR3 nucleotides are TGCAGTGCTAAGGAGAGGGGGCGAGGGTACGAGCAGTACTTC.

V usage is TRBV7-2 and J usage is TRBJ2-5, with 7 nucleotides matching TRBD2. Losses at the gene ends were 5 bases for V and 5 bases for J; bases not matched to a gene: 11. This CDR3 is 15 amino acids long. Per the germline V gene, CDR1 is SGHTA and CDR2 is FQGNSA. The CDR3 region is CASSRSRGGVETQYF. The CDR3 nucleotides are TGTGCCAGCAGCCGCTCGCGGGGAGGGGTGGAGACCCAGTACTTC.

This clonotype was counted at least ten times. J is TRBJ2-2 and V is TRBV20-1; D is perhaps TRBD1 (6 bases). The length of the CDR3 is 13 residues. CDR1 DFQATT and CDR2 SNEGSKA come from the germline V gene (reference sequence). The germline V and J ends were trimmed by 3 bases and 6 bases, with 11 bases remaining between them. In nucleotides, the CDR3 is TGCAGTGCTAGGGGCAGGGGATCCGGGGAGCTGTTTTTT. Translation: CSARGRGSGELFF.

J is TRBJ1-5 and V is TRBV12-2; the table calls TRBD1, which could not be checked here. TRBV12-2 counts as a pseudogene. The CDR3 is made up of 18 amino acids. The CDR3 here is CASRLPGTGFNGNQPQHF. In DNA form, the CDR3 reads TGTGCAAGTCGCCTCCCCGGGACAGGTTTCAATGGCAATCAGCCCCAGCATTTT.

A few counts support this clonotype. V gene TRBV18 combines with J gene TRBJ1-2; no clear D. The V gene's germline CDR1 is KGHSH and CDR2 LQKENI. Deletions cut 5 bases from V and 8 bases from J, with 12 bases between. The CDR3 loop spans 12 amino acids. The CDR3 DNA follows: TGTGCCAGCTCATTCGACGGCAGAGGCTACACCTTC. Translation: CASSFDGRGYTF.

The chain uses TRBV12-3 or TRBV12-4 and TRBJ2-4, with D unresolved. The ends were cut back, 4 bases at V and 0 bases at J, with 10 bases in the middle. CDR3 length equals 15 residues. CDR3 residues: CASSSAPLAKNIQYF. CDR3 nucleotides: TGTGCCAGCAGTTCGGCCCCCCTAGCCAAAAACATTCAGTACTTC.

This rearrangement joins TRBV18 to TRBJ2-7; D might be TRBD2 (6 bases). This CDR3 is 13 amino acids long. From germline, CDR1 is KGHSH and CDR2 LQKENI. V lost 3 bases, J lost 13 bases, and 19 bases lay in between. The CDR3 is CASSPNRDSLFYF. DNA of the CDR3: TGTGCCAGCTCACCCAACCGGGACTCTCTCTTCTACTTC.

This chain's CDR3 is CSARDSRGTGGTQYF. In DNA form, the CDR3 reads TGCAGTGCTAGAGACTCCCGGGGCACGGGGGGGACCCAGTACTTC. The gene calls are TRBV20-1 and TRBJ2-5; 7 nucleotides agree with TRBD2. V shed 0 bases, J shed 7 bases, and the junction held 11 bases outside the gene matches. CDR3 length equals 15 residues. Germline V gene data show CDR1 as DFQATT and CDR2 as SNEGSKA (reference sequence).

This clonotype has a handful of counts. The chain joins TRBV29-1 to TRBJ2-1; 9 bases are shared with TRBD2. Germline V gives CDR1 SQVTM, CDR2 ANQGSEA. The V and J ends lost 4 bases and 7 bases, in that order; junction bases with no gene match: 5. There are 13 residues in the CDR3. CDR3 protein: CSVVLAGTNEQFF. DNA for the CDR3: TGCAGCGTTGTTCTAGCGGGAACTAATGAGCAGTTCTTC.

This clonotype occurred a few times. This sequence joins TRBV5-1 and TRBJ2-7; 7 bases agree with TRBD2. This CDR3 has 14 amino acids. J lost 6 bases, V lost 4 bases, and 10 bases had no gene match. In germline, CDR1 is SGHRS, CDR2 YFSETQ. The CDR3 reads CASSPAGTTFEQYF. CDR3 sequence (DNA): TGCGCCAGCAGCCCAGCCGGGACTACCTTCGAGCAGTACTTC.

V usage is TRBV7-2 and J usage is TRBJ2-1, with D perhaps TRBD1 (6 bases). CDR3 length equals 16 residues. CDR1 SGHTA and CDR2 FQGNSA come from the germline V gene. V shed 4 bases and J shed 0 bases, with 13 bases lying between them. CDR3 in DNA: TGTGCCAGCAGCTCCCTTGGGGGCTTCTCCTACAATGAGCAGTTCTTC. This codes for CASSSLGGFSYNEQFF.

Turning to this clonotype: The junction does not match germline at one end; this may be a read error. In DNA, the CDR3 is TGCAGTGCCTCTAGGGCCAACGTCCTGACTTTC. This codes for CSASRANVLTF. The rearrangement joins TRBV20-1 to TRBJ2-6, with D unresolved. Germline CDR1 DFQATT, CDR2 SNEGSKA (reference sequence). This CDR3 is 11 amino acids long.